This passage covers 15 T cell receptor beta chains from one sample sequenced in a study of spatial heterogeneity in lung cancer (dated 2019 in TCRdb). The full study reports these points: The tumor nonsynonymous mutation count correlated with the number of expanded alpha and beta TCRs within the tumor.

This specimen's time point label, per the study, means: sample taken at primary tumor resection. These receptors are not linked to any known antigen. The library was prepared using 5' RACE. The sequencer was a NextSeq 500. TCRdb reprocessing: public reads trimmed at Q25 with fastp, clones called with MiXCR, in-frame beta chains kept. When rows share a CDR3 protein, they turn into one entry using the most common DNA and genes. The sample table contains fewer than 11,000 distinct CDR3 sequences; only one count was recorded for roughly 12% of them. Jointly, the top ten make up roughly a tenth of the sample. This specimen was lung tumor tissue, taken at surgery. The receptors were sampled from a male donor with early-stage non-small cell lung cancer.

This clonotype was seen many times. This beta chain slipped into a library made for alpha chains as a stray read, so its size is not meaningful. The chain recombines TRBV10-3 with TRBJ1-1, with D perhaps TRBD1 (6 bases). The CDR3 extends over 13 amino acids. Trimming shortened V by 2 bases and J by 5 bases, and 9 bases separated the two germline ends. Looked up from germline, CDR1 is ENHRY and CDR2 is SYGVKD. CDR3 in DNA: TGTGCCATCAGTGAGAACAGGGAAACTGAAGCTTTCTTT. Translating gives CAISENRETEAFF.

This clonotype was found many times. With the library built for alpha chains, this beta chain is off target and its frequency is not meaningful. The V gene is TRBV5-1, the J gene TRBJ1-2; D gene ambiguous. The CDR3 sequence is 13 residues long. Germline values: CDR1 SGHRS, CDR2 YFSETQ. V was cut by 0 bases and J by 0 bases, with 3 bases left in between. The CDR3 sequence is CASSLATNYGYTF. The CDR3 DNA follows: TGCGCCAGCAGCTTGGCAACTAACTATGGCTACACCTTC.

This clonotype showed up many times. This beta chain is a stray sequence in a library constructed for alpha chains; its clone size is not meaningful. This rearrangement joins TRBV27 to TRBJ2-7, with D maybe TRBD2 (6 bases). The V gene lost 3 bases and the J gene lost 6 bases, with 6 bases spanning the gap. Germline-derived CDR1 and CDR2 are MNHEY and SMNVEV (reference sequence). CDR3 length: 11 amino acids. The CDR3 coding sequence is TGTGCCAGCAGTTTCGGGGGCGAGCAGTACTTC. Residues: CASSFGGEQYF.

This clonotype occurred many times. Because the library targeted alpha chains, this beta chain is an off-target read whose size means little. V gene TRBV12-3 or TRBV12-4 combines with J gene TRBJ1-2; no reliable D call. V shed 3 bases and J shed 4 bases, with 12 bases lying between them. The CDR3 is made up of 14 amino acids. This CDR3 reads CASSLARGGYGYTF. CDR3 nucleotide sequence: TGTGCCAGCAGTTTGGCTCGAGGCGGCTATGGCTACACCTTC.

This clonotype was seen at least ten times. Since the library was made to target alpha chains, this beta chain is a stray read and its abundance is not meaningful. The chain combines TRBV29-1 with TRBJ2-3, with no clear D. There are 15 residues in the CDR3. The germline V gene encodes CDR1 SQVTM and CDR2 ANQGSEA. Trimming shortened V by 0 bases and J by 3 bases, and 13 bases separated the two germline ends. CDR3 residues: CSVEEPGRGTDTQYF. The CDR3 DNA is TGCAGCGTTGAAGAACCGGGTCGTGGGACAGATACGCAGTATTTT.

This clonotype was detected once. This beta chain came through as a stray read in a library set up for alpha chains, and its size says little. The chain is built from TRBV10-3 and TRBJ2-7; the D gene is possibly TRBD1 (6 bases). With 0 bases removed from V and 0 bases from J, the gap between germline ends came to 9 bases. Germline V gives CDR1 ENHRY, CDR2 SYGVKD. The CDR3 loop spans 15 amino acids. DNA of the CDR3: TGTGCCATCAGTGAGTCACAGGGAAGCTCCTACGAGCAGTACTTC. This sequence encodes CAISESQGSSYEQYF.

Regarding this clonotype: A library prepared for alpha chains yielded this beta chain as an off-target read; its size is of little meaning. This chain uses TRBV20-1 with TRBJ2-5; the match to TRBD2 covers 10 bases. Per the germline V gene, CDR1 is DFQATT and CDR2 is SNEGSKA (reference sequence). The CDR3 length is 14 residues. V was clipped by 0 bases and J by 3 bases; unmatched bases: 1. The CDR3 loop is CSARDLAGEETQYF. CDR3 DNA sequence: TGCAGTGCTAGAGATCTAGCGGGAGAAGAGACCCAGTACTTC.

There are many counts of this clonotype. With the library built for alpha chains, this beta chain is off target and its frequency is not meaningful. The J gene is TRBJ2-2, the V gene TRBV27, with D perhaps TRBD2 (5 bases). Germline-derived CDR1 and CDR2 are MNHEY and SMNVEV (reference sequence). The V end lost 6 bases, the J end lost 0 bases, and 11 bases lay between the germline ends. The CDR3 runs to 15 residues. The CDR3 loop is CASRAVGANTGELFF. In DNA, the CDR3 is TGTGCCAGCAGAGCGGTGGGAGCGAACACCGGGGAGCTGTTTTTT.

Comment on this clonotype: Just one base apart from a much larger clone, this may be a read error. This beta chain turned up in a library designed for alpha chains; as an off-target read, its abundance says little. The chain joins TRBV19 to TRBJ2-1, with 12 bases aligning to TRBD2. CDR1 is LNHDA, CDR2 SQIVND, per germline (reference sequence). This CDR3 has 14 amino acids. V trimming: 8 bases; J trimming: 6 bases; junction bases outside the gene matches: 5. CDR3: CASCKTSGGNEQFF. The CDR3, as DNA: TGTGCCAGTTGCAAGACTAGCGGGGGCAATGAGCAGTTCTTC.

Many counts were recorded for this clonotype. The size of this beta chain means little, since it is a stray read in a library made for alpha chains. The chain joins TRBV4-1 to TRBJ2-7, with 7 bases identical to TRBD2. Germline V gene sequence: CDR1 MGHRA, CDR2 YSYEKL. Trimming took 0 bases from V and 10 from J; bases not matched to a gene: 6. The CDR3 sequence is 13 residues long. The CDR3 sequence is CASSQESGRAQYF. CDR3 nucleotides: TGCGCCAGCAGCCAAGAAAGTGGGAGGGCCCAGTACTTC.

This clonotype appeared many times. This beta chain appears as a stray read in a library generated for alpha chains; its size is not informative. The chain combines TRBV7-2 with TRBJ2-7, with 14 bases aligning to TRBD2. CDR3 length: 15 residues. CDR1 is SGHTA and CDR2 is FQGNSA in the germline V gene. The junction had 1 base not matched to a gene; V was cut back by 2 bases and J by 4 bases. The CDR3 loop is CASSLRTSGGYEQYF. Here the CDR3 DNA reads TGTGCCAGCAGCTTACGGACTAGCGGGGGGTACGAGCAGTACTTC.

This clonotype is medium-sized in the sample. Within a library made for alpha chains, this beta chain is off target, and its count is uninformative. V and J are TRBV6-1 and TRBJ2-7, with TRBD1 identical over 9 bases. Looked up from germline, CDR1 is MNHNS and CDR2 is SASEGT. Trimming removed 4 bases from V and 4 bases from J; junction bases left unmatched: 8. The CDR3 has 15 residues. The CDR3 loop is CASSGQPGQGYEQYF. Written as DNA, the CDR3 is TGTGCCAGCAGTGGGCAGCCGGGACAGGGTTACGAGCAGTACTTC.

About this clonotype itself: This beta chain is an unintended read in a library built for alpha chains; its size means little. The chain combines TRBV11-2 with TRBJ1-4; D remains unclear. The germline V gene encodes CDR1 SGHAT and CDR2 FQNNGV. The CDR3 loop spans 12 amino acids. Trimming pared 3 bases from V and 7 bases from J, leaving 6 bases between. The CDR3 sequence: CASSLTREKLFF. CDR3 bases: TGTGCCAGCAGCTTGACGCGTGAAAAACTGTTTTTT.

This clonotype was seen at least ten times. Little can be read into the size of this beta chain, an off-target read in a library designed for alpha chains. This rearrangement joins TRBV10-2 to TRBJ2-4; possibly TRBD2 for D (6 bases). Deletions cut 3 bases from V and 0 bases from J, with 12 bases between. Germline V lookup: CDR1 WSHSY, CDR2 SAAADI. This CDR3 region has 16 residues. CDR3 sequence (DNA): TGCGCCAGCAGTGAATGGGGGGAATCAGCCAAAAACATTCAGTACTTC. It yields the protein CASSEWGESAKNIQYF.

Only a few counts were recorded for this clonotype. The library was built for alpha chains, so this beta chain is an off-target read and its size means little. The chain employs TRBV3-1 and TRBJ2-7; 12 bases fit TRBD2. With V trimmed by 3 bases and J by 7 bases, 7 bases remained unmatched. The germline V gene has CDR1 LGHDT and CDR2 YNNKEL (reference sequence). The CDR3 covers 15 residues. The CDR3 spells CASSHRLAGEGEQYF. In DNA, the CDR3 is TGTGCCAGCAGCCATCGACTAGCGGGAGAGGGAGAGCAGTACTTC.